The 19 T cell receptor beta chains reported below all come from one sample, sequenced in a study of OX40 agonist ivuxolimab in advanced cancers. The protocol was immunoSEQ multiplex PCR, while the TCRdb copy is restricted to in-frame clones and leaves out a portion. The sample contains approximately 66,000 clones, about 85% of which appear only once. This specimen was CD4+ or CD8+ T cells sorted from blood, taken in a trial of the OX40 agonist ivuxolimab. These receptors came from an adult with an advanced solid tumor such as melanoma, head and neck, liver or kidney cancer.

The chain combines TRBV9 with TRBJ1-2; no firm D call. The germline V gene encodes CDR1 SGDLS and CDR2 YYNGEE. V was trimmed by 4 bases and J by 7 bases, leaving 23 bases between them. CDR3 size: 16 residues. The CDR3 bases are TGTGCCAGCAGCTTACAGCCGCGGGGAGGTTCTGGTGGCTACACCTTC. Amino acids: CASSLQPRGGSGGYTF. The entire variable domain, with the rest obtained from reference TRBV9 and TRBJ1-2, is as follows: DSGVTQTPKHLITATGQRVTLRCSPRSGDLSVYWYQQSLDQGLQFLIQYYNGEERAKGNILERFSAQQFPDLHSELNLSSLELGDSALYFCASSLQPRGGSGGYTFGSGTRLTVV.

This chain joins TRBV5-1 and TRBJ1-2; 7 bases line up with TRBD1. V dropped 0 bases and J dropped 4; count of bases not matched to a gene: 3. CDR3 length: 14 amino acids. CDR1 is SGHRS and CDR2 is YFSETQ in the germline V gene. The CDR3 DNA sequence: TGCGCCAGCAGCTTGGCAGGGGGGAGCTATGGCTACACCTTC. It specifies CASSLAGGSYGYTF.

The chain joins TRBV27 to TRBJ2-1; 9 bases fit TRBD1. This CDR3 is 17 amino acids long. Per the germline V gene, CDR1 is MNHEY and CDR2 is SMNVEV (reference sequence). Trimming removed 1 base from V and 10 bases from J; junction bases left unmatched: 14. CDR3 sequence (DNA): TGTGCCAGCAGTTTATGGGTGGGAGGACAGGGGAAGCTGGAGCAGTTCTTC. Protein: CASSLWVGGQGKLEQFF.

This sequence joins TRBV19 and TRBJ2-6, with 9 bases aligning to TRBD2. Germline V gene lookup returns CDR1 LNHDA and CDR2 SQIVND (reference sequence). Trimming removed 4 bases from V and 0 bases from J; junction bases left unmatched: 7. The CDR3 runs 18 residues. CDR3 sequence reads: CASSTIAGERSGANVLTF. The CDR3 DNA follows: TGTGCCAGTAGTACCATAGCGGGGGAGCGCTCTGGGGCCAACGTCCTGACTTTC.

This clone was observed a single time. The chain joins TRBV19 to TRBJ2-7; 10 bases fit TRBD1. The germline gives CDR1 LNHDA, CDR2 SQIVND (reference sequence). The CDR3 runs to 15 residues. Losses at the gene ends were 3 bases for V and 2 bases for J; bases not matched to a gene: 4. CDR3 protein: CASSIRTGGTYEQYF. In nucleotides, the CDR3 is TGTGCCAGTAGTATTAGGACAGGGGGGACCTACGAGCAGTACTTC.

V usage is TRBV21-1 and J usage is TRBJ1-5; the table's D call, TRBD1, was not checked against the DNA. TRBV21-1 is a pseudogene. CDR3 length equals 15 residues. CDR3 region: CASSTPGQGNQPQHF. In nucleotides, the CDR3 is TGTGCCAGCAGCACCCCGGGACAGGGTAATCAGCCCCAGCATTTT.

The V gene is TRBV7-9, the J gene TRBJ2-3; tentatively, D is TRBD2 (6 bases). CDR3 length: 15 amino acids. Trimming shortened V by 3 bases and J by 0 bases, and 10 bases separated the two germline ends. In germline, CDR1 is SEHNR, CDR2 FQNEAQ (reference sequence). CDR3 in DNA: TGTGCCAGCAGCTTTCGGGCGGGAAGCACAGATACGCAGTATTTT. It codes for CASSFRAGSTDTQYF.

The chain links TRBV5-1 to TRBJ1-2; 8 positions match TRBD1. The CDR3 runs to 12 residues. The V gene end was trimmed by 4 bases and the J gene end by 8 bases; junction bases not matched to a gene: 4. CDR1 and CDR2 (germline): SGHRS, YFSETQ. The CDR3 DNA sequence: TGCGCCAGCAGCGTTGGACAGGGAGGCTACACCTTC. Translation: CASSVGQGGYTF.

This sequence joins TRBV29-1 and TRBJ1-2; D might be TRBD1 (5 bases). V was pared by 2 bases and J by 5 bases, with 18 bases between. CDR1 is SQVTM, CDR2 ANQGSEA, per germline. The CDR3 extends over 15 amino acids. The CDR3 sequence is CSVEPYAGLGYGYTF. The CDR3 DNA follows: TGCAGCGTTGAACCCTACGCAGGGCTCGGGTATGGCTACACCTTC.

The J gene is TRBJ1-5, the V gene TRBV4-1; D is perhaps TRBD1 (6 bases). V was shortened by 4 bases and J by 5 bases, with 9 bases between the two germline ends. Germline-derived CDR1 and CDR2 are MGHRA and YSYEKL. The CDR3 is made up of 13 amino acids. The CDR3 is CASSLQGDQPQHF. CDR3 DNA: TGCGCCAGCAGCCTACAGGGAGATCAGCCCCAGCATTTT.

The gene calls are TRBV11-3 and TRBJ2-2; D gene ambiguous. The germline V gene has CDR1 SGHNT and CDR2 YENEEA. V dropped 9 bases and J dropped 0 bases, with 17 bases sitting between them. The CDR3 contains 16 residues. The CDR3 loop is CASTPTSSANTGELFF. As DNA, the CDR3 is TGTGCCAGTACACCCACTTCGTCCGCGAACACCGGGGAGCTGTTTTTT.

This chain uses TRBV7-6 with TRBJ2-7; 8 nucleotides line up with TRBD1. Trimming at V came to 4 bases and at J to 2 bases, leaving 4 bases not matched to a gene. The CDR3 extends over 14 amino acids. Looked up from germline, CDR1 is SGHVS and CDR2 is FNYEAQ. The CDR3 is CASSYTTGAYEQYF. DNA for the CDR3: TGTGCCAGCAGCTATACGACAGGGGCCTACGAGCAGTACTTC.

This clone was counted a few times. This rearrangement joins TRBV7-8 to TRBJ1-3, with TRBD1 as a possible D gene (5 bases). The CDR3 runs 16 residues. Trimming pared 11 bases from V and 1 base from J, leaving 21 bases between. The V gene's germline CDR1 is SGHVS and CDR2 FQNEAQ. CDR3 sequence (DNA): TGTGCCGGTCGTCGGCAGGGCAGCATTTCTGGAAACACCATATATTTT. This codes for CAGRRQGSISGNTIYF.

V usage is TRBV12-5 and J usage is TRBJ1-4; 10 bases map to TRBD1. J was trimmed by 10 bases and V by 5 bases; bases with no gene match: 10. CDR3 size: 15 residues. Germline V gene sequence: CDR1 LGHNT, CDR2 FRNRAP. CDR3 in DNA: TGTGCTAGTGGTGGAACCGGGACAGGGGTAGGAAAACTGTTTTTT. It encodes CASGGTGTGVGKLFF.

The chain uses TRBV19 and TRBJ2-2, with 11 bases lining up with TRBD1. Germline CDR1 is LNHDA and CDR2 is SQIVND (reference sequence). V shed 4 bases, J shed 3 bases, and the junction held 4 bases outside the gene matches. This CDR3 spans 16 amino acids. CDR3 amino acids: CASSTGTGGHTGELFF. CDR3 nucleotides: TGTGCCAGTAGTACAGGGACAGGGGGACACACCGGGGAGCTGTTTTTT.

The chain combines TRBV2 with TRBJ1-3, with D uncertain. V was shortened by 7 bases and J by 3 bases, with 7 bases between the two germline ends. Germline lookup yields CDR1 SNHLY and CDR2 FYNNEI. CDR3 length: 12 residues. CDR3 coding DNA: TGTGCCAGCACCTACAGTGGAAACACCATATATTTT. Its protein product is CASTYSGNTIYF.

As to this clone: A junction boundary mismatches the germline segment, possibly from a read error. The CDR3 loop is CAGSPSYEQYF. CDR3 bases: TGTGCCGGCAGCCCCTCCTACGAGCAGTACTTC. This sequence joins TRBV7-6 and TRBJ2-7, with D uncertain. The CDR3 sequence is 11 residues long. Germline-derived CDR1 and CDR2 are SGHVS and FNYEAQ.

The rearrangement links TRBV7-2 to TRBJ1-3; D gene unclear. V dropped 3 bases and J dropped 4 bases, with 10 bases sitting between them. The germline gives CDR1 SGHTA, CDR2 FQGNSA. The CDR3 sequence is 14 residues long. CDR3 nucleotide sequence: TGTGCCAGCAGCTTGGGTCGCGGGGGAAACACCATATATTTT. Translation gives CASSLGRGGNTIYF.

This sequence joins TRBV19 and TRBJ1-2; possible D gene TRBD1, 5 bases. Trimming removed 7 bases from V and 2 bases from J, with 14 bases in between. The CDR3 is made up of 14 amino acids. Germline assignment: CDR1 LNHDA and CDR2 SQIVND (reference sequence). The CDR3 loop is CASTKGTENYGYTF. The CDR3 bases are TGTGCCAGTACCAAAGGGACGGAGAACTATGGCTACACCTTC.